These 31 T cell receptor beta chains came from one sample sequenced in a study of shared clonotypes between healthy human individuals. Libraries were prepared by immunoSEQ multiplex PCR; TCRdb keeps only in-frame clonotypes and omits some of them. The sample lists over 2,000,000 clones; just under 95% were seen once. Cells designated naive CD8 were CD45RO-negative and were positively selected for CCR7, with terminally differentiated effector memory CD45RA+ cells excluded. Source material: naive CD8+ T cells from PBMCs. The receptors originated from a young man in good health. Some clones in this sample may be carry-over from other donors' samples.

This clone was found once. Other DNA sequences within the sample encode an identical CDR3. The rearrangement links TRBV2 to TRBJ2-7; no definite D call. The germline gives CDR1 SNHLY, CDR2 FYNNEI. The V end lost 4 bases, the J end lost 5 bases, and 3 bases lay between the germline ends. The CDR3 contains 10 residues. The chain's CDR3 is CASSGDEQYF. The CDR3 DNA is TGTGCCAGCAGTGGCGACGAGCAGTACTTC.

V and J are TRBV7-6 and TRBJ2-1; D unresolved. This CDR3 is 15 amino acids long. V was clipped by 5 bases and J by 5 bases, with 16 bases between them. CDR1 and CDR2 from the germline V gene are SGHVS and FNYEAQ. The CDR3 sequence: CASSLLARWDNEQFF. The CDR3 DNA sequence: TGTGCCAGCAGCCTCCTGGCCCGGTGGGACAATGAGCAGTTCTTC.

The rearrangement links TRBV27 to TRBJ1-2; 8 positions agree with TRBD1. This CDR3 is 17 amino acids long. With V trimmed by 5 bases and J by 5 bases, 16 bases remained unmatched. Per germline, CDR1 MNHEY and CDR2 SMNVEV (reference sequence). CDR3 in amino acids: CASSPRTGRPPPYGYTF. The CDR3 DNA reads as TGTGCCAGCAGTCCTCGGACAGGGAGACCCCCTCCTTATGGCTACACCTTC.

The chain uses TRBV2 and TRBJ1-1; D is possibly TRBD1 (5 bases). The CDR3 extends over 13 amino acids. V lost 9 bases, J lost 1 base, and 12 bases lay in between. Germline CDR1 is SNHLY and CDR2 is FYNNEI. In nucleotides, the CDR3 is TGTGCCAGAACAGGAGAGGAGAACACTGAAGCTTTCTTT. Its protein is CARTGEENTEAFF.

The chain uses TRBV19 and TRBJ2-7; 7 positions agree with TRBD1. Germline V gene lookup returns CDR1 LNHDA and CDR2 SQIVND (reference sequence). CDR3 length: 13 residues. V shed 4 bases and J 6 bases; nucleotides not matched to a gene: 6. The CDR3, as DNA: TGTGCCAGTAGTACCCGGACAGGACCCGAGCAGTACTTC. It yields the protein CASSTRTGPEQYF.

V and J are TRBV28 and TRBJ2-5; the match to TRBD1 covers 12 bases. The CDR3 has 15 residues. The germline gives CDR1 MDHEN, CDR2 SYDVKM. V was clipped by 8 bases and J by 5 bases; unmatched bases: 9. The CDR3 loop is CASRMGTGGSETQYF. The CDR3 region has the DNA TGTGCCAGCCGCATGGGGACAGGGGGCTCGGAGACCCAGTACTTC.

Only one count was recorded for this clone. The gene calls are TRBV5-4 and TRBJ2-6; D uncertain. Germline V gene sequence: CDR1 SGHNT, CDR2 YYREEE (reference sequence). The CDR3 consists of 15 residues. V lost 0 bases and J lost 4, with 8 bases in between. The CDR3 spells CASSLVAEGANVLTF. DNA for the CDR3: TGTGCCAGCAGCTTGGTGGCTGAGGGGGCCAACGTCCTGACTTTC.

J is TRBJ2-1 and V is TRBV27; D is possibly TRBD1 or TRBD2 (6 bases each). The CDR3 is 15 amino acids. The V and J ends lost 3 bases and 2 bases respectively, with 11 bases between them. Germline V gene sequence: CDR1 MNHEY, CDR2 SMNVEV (reference sequence). This CDR3 is CASSLGAGPYNEQFF. CDR3 bases: TGTGCCAGCAGTTTGGGGGCGGGGCCCTACAATGAGCAGTTCTTC.

The CDR3 sequence: CASTLLRDLNYEQYF. DNA of the CDR3: TGTGCCAGCACCTTGCTCCGGGACTTAAACTACGAGCAGTACTTC. The chain recombines TRBV28 with TRBJ2-7, with TRBD2 as a possible D gene (6 bases). Germline lookup yields CDR1 MDHEN and CDR2 SYDVKM. V shed 7 bases and J shed 3 bases, with 19 bases lying between them. CDR3 size: 15 residues.

This clone was seen once. The V gene is TRBV7-6, the J gene TRBJ1-1; TRBD1 is a possible D gene (5 bases). CDR1 and CDR2 (germline): SGHVS, FNYEAQ. The V end lost 1 base, the J end lost 3 bases, and 9 bases lay between the germline ends. The CDR3 length is 14 residues. The DNA of the CDR3 is TGTGCCAGCAGCTTAGACCAGGGATACACTGAAGCTTTCTTT. Translation: CASSLDQGYTEAFF.

This chain links TRBV14 with TRBJ2-3; tentative D call: TRBD1 (5 bases). V gave up 4 bases and J gave up 2 bases, with 13 bases separating them. Germline-derived CDR1 and CDR2 are SGHDN and FVKESK. CDR3 length equals 15 residues. CDR3 bases: TGTGCCAGCAGCCTCTTAGGACAACCCACAGATACGCAGTATTTT. Protein product: CASSLLGQPTDTQYF.

On this clone itself: This same CDR3 is encoded by further DNA sequences in the sample. The J gene is TRBJ2-1, the V gene TRBV9, with D perhaps matching TRBD1 (5 bases). V shed 3 bases and J shed 0 bases, with 7 bases lying between them. CDR1 is SGDLS, CDR2 YYNGEE, per germline. The CDR3 contains 14 residues. The CDR3 loop reads CASSGRDSYNEQFF. The CDR3 DNA reads as TGTGCCAGCAGCGGCAGGGACTCCTACAATGAGCAGTTCTTC.

V is TRBV6-6 and J is TRBJ2-1, with D uncertain. CDR3 length: 13 amino acids. CDR1 and CDR2 from the germline V gene are MNHNY and SVGAGI (reference sequence). V lost 5 bases and J lost 9, with 14 bases in between. The CDR3 loop reads CASSADASGEQFF. The DNA for the CDR3 is TGTGCCAGCAGTGCGGACGCATCGGGTGAGCAGTTCTTC.

The gene calls are TRBV5-1 and TRBJ2-5; TRBD1 agrees at 8 bases. Germline CDR1 SGHRS, CDR2 YFSETQ. V shed 0 bases and J 5 bases; nucleotides not matched to a gene: 12. CDR3 length: 17 amino acids. CDR3 sequence reads: CASSLGPWQGAPETQYF. The CDR3, as DNA: TGCGCCAGCAGCTTGGGCCCGTGGCAGGGGGCGCCGGAGACCCAGTACTTC.

The V and J genes are TRBV4-1 and TRBJ1-2; D unclear. CDR1 and CDR2 from the germline V gene are MGHRA and YSYEKL. The CDR3 length is 13 residues. The ends were cut back, 5 bases at V and 3 bases at J, with 10 bases in the middle. The CDR3 spells CASSSTRDYGYTF. The CDR3, as DNA: TGCGCCAGCAGCTCCACTCGGGACTATGGCTACACCTTC.

J is TRBJ2-7 and V is TRBV11-2; perhaps D is TRBD1 or TRBD2 (5 bases each). The CDR3 is 16 residues long. Germline assignment: CDR1 SGHAT and CDR2 FQNNGV. V was shortened by 0 bases and J by 2 bases, with 14 bases between the two germline ends. The CDR3 here is CASSLDGGWATYEQYF. The CDR3 nucleotides are TGTGCCAGCAGCTTAGATGGGGGTTGGGCGACCTACGAGCAGTACTTC.

As to this clone: Other DNA variants within this sample encode the same CDR3. The CDR3 is CASGLGREQFF. The DNA of the CDR3 is TGTGCTAGTGGTCTCGGGAGGGAGCAGTTCTTC. The V call is TRBV12-5, the J call TRBJ2-1; TRBD2 matches at 7 bases. Germline trimming cut 5 bases from V and 10 bases from J; bases unmatched to any gene: 2. This CDR3 comprises 11 residues. In germline, CDR1 is LGHNT, CDR2 FRNRAP.

The chain employs TRBV29-1 and TRBJ2-7; D possibly uses TRBD1 or TRBD2 (6 bases each). The V end lost 1 base, the J end lost 4 bases, and 14 bases lay between the germline ends. CDR1 SQVTM and CDR2 ANQGSEA come from the germline V gene. CDR3 size: 14 residues. CDR3 region: CSVEAGGARYEQYF. CDR3 nucleotides: TGCAGCGTTGAAGCCGGGGGCGCAAGGTACGAGCAGTACTTC.

The chain uses TRBV5-1 and TRBJ1-2; maybe TRBD1 (5 bases). Germline lookup yields CDR1 SGHRS and CDR2 YFSETQ. The germline V and J ends were trimmed by 5 bases and 2 bases, with 13 bases remaining between them. The CDR3 totals 14 residues. The CDR3 spells CASRPGPRNYGYTF. CDR3 in DNA: TGCGCCAGCAGGCCGGGACCGAGAAACTATGGCTACACCTTC.

The chain recombines TRBV6-5 with TRBJ1-1, with unresolved D. This CDR3 region has 14 residues. Germline CDR1 and CDR2: MNHEY and SVGAGI. V lost 6 bases and J lost 0, with 11 bases in between. In nucleotides, the CDR3 is TGTGCCAGCAGACCTTACCCGATGAACACTGAAGCTTTCTTT. It specifies CASRPYPMNTEAFF.

The CDR3 here is CASSLNIRVYEQYF. Written as DNA, the CDR3 is TGTGCCAGCAGTTTAAACATACGTGTCTACGAGCAGTACTTC. The rearrangement joins TRBV27 to TRBJ2-7; D is uncertain. The V gene lost 2 bases and the J gene lost 3 bases, with 11 bases spanning the gap. Germline CDR1 is MNHEY and CDR2 is SMNVEV (reference sequence). The CDR3 is made up of 14 amino acids.

J is TRBJ2-1 and V is TRBV6-1; TRBD2 matches 7 bases. Unmatched junction bases numbered 7, after V lost 4 bases and J lost 10 bases. CDR1 is MNHNS, CDR2 SASEGT, per germline. The CDR3 has 13 amino acids. CDR3 DNA sequence: TGTGCCAGCAGTGCCACTTTAGCGGGCGAGCAGTTCTTC. It encodes CASSATLAGEQFF.

The chain employs TRBV27 and TRBJ2-7; D is tentatively TRBD1 or TRBD2 (5 bases each). CDR1 is MNHEY, CDR2 SMNVEV, per germline (reference sequence). The CDR3 contains 13 residues. Trimming left V 2 bases short and J 5 bases short, with 10 bases between. The CDR3 DNA reads TGTGCCAGCAGTTTACCAGGGACGGACGAGCAGTACTTC. Translated: CASSLPGTDEQYF.

This clone was seen only once. The rearrangement links TRBV28 to TRBJ2-7; tentative D call: TRBD1 (5 bases). Trimming removed 3 bases from V and 2 bases from J, with 11 bases in between. Germline CDR1 is MDHEN and CDR2 is SYDVKM. The CDR3 is made up of 14 amino acids. CDR3 loop: CASSFPPGPYEQYF. As DNA, the CDR3 is TGTGCCAGCAGTTTCCCACCAGGGCCCTACGAGCAGTACTTC.

The V gene is TRBV4-3, the J gene TRBJ2-2; the D gene is possibly TRBD2 (5 bases). CDR3 size: 16 residues. Trimming cost V 4 bases and J 4 bases, with 16 bases left between them. CDR1 is LGHNA, CDR2 YSLEER, per germline. CDR3 sequence: CASSPSAGAGTGELFF. The CDR3, as DNA: TGCGCCAGCAGCCCCTCGGCGGGCGCCGGCACCGGGGAGCTGTTTTTT.

This clone has only one observation. In DNA, the CDR3 is TGTGCCAGCAGCTGGGGGGAGGGAGGCGAGCAGTACTTC. It translates to CASSWGEGGEQYF. This chain uses TRBV4-2 with TRBJ2-7, with 7 bases identical to TRBD2. The J segment lost 6 bases and the V segment lost 5 bases, leaving 7 bases of the junction unmatched. The CDR3 consists of 13 residues. The germline CDR1 and CDR2 sequences are LGHNA and YNFKEQ.

The chain carries TRBV11-2 and TRBJ2-3, with D possibly TRBD1 on 5 matching bases. V lost 5 bases, J lost 4 bases, and 7 bases lay in between. This CDR3 spans 12 amino acids. Germline CDR1 reads SGHAT; CDR2 reads FQNNGV. Written as DNA, the CDR3 is TGTGCCAGCAGCCCCAGGGCAGATACGCAGTATTTT. Amino acids: CASSPRADTQYF.

The chain combines TRBV28 with TRBJ2-1; 7 positions match TRBD2. The CDR3 sequence is 14 residues long. V shed 7 bases, J shed 8 bases, and the junction held 11 bases outside the gene matches. Germline values: CDR1 MDHEN, CDR2 SYDVKM. The CDR3: CASTRTRRSDEQFF. The CDR3 region has the DNA TGTGCCAGCACCAGGACTAGGCGATCCGATGAGCAGTTCTTC.

The chain has TRBV4-3 and TRBJ1-4, with D maybe TRBD1 (5 bases). The V gene's germline CDR1 is LGHNA and CDR2 YSLEER. The CDR3 totals 16 residues. The germline V and J ends were trimmed by 0 bases and 4 bases, with 12 bases remaining between them. CDR3 DNA: TGCGCCAGCAGCCAAGATCGGAGACAGATTAATGAAAAACTGTTTTTT. Amino acids: CASSQDRRQINEKLFF.

The chain is built from TRBV4-2 and TRBJ2-7, with TRBD2 matching over 11 bases. Per germline, CDR1 LGHNA and CDR2 YNFKEQ. J was trimmed by 7 bases and V by 2 bases; bases with no gene match: 10. The CDR3 length is 16 residues. The CDR3 sequence is CASSQSLAGESGEQYF. In DNA, the CDR3 is TGTGCCAGCAGCCAATCACTAGCGGGAGAGTCGGGGGAGCAGTACTTC.

This chain links TRBV7-6 with TRBJ2-1; TRBD2 agrees at 13 bases. Germline CDR1 is SGHVS and CDR2 is FNYEAQ. The CDR3 is 16 amino acids. Trimming took 5 bases from V and 6 from J; bases not matched to a gene: 7. The CDR3, as DNA: TGTGCCAGCAGCCATCCGCGGACTAGCGGGAGCAATGAGCAGTTCTTC. Protein: CASSHPRTSGSNEQFF.